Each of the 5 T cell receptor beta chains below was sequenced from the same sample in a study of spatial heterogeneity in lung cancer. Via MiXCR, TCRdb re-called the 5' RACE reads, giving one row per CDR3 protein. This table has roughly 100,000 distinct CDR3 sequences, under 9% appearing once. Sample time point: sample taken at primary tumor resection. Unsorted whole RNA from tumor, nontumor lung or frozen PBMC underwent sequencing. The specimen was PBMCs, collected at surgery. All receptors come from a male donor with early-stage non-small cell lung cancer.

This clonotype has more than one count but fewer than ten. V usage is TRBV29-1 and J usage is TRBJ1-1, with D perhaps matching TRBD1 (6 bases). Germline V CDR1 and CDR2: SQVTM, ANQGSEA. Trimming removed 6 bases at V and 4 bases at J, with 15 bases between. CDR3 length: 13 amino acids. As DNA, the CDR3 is TGCAGCGTACAGGGTCCCCGTGGCACTGAAGCTTTCTTT. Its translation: CSVQGPRGTEAFF.

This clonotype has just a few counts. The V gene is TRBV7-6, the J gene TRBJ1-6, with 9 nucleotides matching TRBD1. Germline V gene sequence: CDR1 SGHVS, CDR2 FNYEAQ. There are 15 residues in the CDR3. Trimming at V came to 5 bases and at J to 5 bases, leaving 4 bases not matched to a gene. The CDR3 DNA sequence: TGTGCCAGCAGCGCCCGGACAGGGGATAATTCACCCCTCCACTTT. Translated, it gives CASSARTGDNSPLHF.

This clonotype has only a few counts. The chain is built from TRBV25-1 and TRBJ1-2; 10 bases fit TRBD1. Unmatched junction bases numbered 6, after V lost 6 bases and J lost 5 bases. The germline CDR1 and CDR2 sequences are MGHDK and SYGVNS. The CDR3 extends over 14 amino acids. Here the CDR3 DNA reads TGTGCCAGCAGAGCGACAGGGGGCTGGTATGGCTACACCTTC. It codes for CASRATGGWYGYTF.

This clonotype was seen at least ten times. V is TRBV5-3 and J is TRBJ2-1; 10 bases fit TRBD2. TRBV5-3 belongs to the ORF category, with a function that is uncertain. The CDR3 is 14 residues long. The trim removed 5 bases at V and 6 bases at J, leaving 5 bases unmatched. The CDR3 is CARRPGTSVNEQFF. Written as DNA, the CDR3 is TGTGCCAGAAGACCCGGGACTAGCGTCAATGAGCAGTTCTTC.

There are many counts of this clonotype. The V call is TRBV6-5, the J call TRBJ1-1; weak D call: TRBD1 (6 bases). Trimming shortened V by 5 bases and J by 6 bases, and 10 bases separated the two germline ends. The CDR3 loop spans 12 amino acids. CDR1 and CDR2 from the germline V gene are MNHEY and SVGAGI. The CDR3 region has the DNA TGTGCCAGCAGTCGGGGGGGCCCTGAAGCTTTCTTT. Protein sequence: CASSRGGPEAFF.